Sequencing of this T cell receptor beta chain was carried out in a study of metastatic and nonmetastatic thyroid tumors. Through MiXCR, TCRdb re-clonotyped the PCR reads. The sample has approximately 44,000 clones; more than 25% are singletons. In the case of this clone: Its antigen is not known.

Points from the study as a whole: In both blood and tumor samples, TCR beta diversity was reported significantly higher for malignant than benign nodules.

Patients had received no treatment of any kind before thyroid surgery. The sequencing input was blood. The TCR sequence derives from a male donor with papillary thyroid cancer or a benign thyroid nodule (not recorded which). Some clones in this sample may be carry-over from other donors' samples.

The CDR3 sequence is CASSLSTGISNQPQHF. The CDR3 nucleotides are TGTGCCAGCAGTTTATCGACAGGGATTAGCAATCAGCCCCAGCATTTT. The chain carries TRBV27 and TRBJ1-5, with 7 bases fitting TRBD1. Germline values: CDR1 MNHEY, CDR2 SMNVEV (reference sequence). The CDR3 consists of 16 residues. The V and J ends lost 0 bases and 0 bases, in that order; junction bases with no gene match: 2.